This entry is about one TCR beta chain. Its antigen is undetermined. Produced via immunoSEQ multiplex PCR; TCRdb's table is partial and in-frame only. The sample holds around 24,000 clones, roughly 87% seen once. CDR3 length: 13 amino acids. In germline, CDR1 is GTSNPN, CDR2 SVGIG (reference sequence). Between the trimmed V and J ends, which lost 7 bases and 7 bases, there was a span of 14 bases. This specimen belongs to a study of T cells in localized non-small cell lung cancer. Whole-study results and caveats: Multi-region tumor sequencing was not done, so intratumor heterogeneity could not be excluded. Clonality of T cells reached its maximum in uninvolved adjacent lung, surpassing tumor. For the top 100 tumor clones, a median approximately 61 also appeared in adjacent lung.

Source: peripheral blood, taken before any cancer treatment. The chain has TRBV30 and TRBJ1-6; D unresolved. The sequence was collected from a male donor at least 60 years old with stage I squamous cell lung carcinoma. CDR3 amino acids: CASQAAPNSPLHF. CDR3 sequence (DNA): TGTGCCTCACAAGCAGCACCGAATTCACCCCTCCACTTT.